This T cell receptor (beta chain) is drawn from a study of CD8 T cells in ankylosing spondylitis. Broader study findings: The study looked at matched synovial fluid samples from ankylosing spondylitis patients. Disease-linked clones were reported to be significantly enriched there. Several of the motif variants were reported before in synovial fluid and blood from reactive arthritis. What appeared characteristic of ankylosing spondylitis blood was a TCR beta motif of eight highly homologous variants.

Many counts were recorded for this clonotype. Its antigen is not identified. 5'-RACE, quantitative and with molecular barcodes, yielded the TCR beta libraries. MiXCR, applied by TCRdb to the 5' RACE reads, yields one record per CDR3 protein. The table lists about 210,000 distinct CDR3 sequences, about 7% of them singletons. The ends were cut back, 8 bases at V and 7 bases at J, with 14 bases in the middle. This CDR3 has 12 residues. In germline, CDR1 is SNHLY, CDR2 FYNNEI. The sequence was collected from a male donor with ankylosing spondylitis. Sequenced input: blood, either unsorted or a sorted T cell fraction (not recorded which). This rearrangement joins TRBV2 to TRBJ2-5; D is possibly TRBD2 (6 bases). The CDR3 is CASWDFPRTQYF. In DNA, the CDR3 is TGTGCCAGCTGGGACTTCCCGCGGACCCAGTACTTC.